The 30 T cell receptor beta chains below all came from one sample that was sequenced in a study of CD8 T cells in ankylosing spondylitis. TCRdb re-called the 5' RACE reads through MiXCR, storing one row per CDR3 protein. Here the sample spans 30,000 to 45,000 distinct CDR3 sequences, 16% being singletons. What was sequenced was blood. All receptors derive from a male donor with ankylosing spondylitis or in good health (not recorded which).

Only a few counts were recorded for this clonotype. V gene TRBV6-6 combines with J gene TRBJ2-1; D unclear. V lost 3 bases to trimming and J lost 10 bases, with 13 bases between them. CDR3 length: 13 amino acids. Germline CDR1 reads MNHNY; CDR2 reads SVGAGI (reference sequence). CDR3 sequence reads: CASSYGNMREQFF. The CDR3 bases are TGTGCCAGCAGTTATGGAAATATGAGGGAGCAGTTCTTC.

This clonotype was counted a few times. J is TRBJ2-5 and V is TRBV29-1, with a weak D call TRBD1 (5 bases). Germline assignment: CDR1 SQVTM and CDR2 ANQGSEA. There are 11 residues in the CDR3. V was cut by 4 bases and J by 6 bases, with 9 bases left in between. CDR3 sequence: CSVGGQKTQYF. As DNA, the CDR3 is TGCAGCGTTGGGGGCCAGAAGACCCAGTACTTC.

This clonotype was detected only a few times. Here the CDR3 reads CASGSGGIYEQYF. CDR3 DNA: TGTGCCAGCGGTAGCGGGGGTATCTACGAGCAGTACTTC. The chain is built from TRBV7-2 and TRBJ2-7, with 9 bases fitting TRBD2. Germline V lookup: CDR1 SGHTA, CDR2 FQGNSA. Trimming removed 8 bases from V and 3 bases from J; junction bases left unmatched: 5. The length of the CDR3 is 13 residues.

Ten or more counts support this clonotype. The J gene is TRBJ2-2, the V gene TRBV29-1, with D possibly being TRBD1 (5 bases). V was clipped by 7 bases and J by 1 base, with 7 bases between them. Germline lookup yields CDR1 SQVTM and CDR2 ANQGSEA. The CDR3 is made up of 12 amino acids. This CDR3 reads CSAGQNTGELFF. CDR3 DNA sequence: TGCAGCGCAGGACAGAACACCGGGGAGCTGTTTTTT.

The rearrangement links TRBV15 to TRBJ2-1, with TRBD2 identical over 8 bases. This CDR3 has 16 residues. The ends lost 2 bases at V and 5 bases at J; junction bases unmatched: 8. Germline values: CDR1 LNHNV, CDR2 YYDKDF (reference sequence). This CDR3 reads CATSRPSAGANNEQFF. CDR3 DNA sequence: TGTGCCACCAGCAGACCCTCAGCGGGGGCGAACAATGAGCAGTTCTTC.

The CDR3 nucleotides read TGTGCCAGCAGCAGGAGGACTGCTGGGGCCAACGTCCTGACTTTC. Residues: CASSRRTAGANVLTF. The chain couples TRBV11-2 to TRBJ2-6, with TRBD2 as a possible D gene (5 bases). CDR1 and CDR2 (germline): SGHAT, FQNNGV. Trimming left V 5 bases short and J 2 bases short, with 10 bases between. The length of the CDR3 is 15 residues.

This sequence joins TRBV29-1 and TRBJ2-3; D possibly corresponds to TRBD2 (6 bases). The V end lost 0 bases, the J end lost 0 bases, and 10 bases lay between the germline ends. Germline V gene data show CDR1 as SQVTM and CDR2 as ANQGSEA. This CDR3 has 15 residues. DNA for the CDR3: TGCAGCGTTGAAGATGGAGGGTGGAGCACAGATACGCAGTATTTT. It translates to CSVEDGGWSTDTQYF.

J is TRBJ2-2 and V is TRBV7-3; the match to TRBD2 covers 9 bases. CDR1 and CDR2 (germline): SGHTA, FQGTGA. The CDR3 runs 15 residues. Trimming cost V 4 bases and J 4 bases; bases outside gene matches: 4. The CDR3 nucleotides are TGTGCCAGCAGCTCCCCAGCGGGGGGCACCGGGGAGCTGTTTTTT. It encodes CASSSPAGGTGELFF.

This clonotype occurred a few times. The CDR3, as DNA: TGTGCCACCAGTGACGCCGGACAGGGGGCAGAAGATACGCAGTATTTT. Amino acid sequence: CATSDAGQGAEDTQYF. This chain uses TRBV24-1 with TRBJ2-3, with 11 bases that match TRBD1. The length of the CDR3 is 16 residues. V was pared by 4 bases and J by 5 bases, with 7 bases of the junction left unmatched. Looked up from germline, CDR1 is KGHDR and CDR2 is SFDVKD.

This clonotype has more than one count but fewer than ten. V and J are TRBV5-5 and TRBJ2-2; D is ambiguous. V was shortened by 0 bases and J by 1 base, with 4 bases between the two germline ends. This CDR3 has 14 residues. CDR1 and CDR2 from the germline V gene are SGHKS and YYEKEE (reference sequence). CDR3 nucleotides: TGTGCCAGCAGCTTGGAACAGAACACCGGGGAGCTGTTTTTT. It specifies CASSLEQNTGELFF.

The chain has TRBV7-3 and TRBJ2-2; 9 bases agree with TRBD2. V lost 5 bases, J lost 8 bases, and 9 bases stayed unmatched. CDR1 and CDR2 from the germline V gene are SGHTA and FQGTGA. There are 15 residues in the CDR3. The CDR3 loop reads CASSLEGTSRGELFF. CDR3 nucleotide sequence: TGTGCCAGCAGCCTAGAAGGGACTAGCAGGGGGGAGCTGTTTTTT.

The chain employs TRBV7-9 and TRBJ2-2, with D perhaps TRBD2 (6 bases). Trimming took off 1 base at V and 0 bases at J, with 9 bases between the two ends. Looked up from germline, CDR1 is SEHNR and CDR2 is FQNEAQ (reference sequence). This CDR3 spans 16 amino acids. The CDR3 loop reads CASSLGRGANTGELFF. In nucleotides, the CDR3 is TGTGCCAGCAGCTTAGGACGCGGGGCGAACACCGGGGAGCTGTTTTTT.

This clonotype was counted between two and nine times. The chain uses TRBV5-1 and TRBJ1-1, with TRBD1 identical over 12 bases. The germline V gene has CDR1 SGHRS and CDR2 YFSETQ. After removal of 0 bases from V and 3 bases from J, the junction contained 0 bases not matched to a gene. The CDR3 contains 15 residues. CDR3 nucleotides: TGCGCCAGCAGCTTGGGGGACAGGGGGCACACTGAAGCTTTCTTT. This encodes CASSLGDRGHTEAFF.

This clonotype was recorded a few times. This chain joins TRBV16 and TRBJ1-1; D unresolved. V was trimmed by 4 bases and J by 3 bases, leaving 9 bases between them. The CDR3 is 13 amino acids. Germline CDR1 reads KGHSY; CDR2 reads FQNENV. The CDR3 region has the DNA TGTGCCAGCAGCCCCTTAAGAGACACTGAAGCTTTCTTT. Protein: CASSPLRDTEAFF.

DNA for the CDR3: TGTGCCAGCAGTTTTGACTATCCTGTGGACATTCAGTACTTC. Translating gives CASSFDYPVDIQYF. V usage is TRBV12-3 or TRBV12-4 and J usage is TRBJ2-4; a weak D match, TRBD2 (5 bases). V gave up 3 bases and J gave up 8 bases, with 14 bases separating them. CDR3 length: 14 residues.

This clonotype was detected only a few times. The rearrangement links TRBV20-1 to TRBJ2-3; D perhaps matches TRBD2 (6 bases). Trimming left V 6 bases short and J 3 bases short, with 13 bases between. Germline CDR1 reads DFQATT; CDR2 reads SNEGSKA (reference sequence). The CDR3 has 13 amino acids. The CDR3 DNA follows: TGCAGTGCCGTGGGGGGACCTACAGATACGCAGTATTTT. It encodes CSAVGGPTDTQYF.

In DNA form, the CDR3 reads TGCAGTGCTAGTCTAGCGGGGCCATACGAGCAGTACTTC. Translating it yields CSASLAGPYEQYF. The V call is TRBV20-1, the J call TRBJ2-7; TRBD2 aligns across 9 bases. The CDR3 is 13 amino acids. Unmatched junction bases numbered 4, after V lost 3 bases and J lost 4 bases. Germline V gene data show CDR1 as DFQATT and CDR2 as SNEGSKA (reference sequence).

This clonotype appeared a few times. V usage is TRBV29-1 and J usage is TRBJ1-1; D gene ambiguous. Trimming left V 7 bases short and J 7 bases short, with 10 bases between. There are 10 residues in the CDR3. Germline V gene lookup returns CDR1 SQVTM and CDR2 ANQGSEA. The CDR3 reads CSAIDGEAFF. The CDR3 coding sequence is TGCAGCGCTATAGACGGTGAAGCTTTCTTT.

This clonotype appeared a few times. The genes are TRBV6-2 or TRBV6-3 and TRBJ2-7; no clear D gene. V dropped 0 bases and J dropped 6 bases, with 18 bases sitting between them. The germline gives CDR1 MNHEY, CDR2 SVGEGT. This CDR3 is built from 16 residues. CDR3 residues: CASSYSNHPPLFEQYV. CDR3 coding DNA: TGTGCCAGCAGTTACTCGAACCATCCTCCCCTCTTCGAGCAGTACGTC.

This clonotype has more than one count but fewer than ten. CDR3: CASGLPSYRELFF. The DNA for the CDR3 is TGTGCCAGCGGCCTCCCGTCCTACCGGGAGCTGTTTTTT. The J gene is TRBJ2-2, the V gene TRBV7-3; D uncertain. The ends were cut back, 8 bases at V and 9 bases at J, with 16 bases in the middle. CDR1 and CDR2 (germline): SGHTA, FQGTGA. There are 13 residues in the CDR3.

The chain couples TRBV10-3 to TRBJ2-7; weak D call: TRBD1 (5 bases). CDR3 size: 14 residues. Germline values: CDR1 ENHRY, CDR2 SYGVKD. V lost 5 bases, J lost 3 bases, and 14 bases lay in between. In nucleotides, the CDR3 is TGTGCCATCAGTCCCCAGGGTTCCAGCTACGAGCAGTACTTC. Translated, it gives CAISPQGSSYEQYF.

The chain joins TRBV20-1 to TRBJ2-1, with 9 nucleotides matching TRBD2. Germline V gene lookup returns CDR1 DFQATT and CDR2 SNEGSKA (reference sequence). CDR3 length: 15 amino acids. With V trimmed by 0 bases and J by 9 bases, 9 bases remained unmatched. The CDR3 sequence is CSARESAGGMGEQFF. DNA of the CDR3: TGCAGTGCTAGAGAATCAGCGGGAGGTATGGGTGAGCAGTTCTTC.

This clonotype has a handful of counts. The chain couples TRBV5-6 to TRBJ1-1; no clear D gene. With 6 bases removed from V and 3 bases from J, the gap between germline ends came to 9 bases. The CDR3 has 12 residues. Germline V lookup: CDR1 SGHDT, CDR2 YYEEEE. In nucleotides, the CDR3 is TGTGCCAGCAATATCGCGGACACTGAAGCTTTCTTT. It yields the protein CASNIADTEAFF.

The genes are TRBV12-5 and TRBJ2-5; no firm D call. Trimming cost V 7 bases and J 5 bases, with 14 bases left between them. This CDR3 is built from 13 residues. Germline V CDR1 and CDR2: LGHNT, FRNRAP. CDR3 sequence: CASASSGSETQYF. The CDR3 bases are TGTGCTAGTGCCTCCTCTGGATCGGAGACCCAGTACTTC.

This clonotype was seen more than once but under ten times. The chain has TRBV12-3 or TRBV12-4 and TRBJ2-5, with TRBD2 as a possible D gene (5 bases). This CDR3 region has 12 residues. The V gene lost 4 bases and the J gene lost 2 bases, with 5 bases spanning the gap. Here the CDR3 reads CASSWRQETQYF. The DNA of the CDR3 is TGTGCCAGCAGTTGGAGGCAAGAGACCCAGTACTTC.

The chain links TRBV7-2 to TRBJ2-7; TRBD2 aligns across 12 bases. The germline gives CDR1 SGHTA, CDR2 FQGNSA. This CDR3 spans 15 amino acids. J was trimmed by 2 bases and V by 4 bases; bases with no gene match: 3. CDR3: CASSYRTSGAYEQYF. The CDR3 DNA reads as TGTGCCAGCAGCTACCGGACTAGCGGGGCCTACGAGCAGTACTTC.

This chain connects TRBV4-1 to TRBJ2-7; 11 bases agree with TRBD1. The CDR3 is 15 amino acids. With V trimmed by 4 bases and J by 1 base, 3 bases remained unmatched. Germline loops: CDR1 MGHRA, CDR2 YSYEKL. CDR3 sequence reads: CASSPGQGASYEQYF. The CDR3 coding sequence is TGCGCCAGCAGCCCCGGACAGGGGGCGTCCTACGAGCAGTACTTC.

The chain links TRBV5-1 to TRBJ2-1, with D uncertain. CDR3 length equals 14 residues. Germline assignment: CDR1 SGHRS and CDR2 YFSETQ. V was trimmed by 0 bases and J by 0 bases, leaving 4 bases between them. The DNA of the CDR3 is TGCGCCAGCAGCTTGGAGCCCTCCTACAATGAGCAGTTCTTC. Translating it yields CASSLEPSYNEQFF. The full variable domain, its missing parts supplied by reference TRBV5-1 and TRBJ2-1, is KAGVTQTPRYLIKTRGQQVTLSCSPISGHRSVSWYQQTPGQGLQFLFEYFSETQRNKGNFPGRFSGRQFSNSRSEMNVSTLELGDSALYLCASSLEPSYNEQFFGPGTRLTVL.

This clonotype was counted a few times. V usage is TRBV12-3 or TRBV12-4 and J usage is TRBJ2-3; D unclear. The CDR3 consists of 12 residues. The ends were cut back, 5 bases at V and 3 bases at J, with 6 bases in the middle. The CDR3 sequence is CASSAETDTQYF. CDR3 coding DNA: TGTGCCAGCAGTGCCGAGACAGATACGCAGTATTTT.

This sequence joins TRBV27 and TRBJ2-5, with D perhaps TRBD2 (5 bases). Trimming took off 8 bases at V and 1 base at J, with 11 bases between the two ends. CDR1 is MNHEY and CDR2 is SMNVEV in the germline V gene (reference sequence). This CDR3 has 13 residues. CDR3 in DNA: TGTGCCAGCGCGGCTAGCCCCCAAGAGACCCAGTACTTC. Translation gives CASAASPQETQYF.